Below, one T cell receptor (beta chain) is given with its context. These data come from a study of control samples from healthy donors and cancer patients. Germline-derived CDR1 and CDR2 are LGHNA and YNFKEQ. V trimming: 0 bases; J trimming: 11 bases; junction bases outside the gene matches: 6. The CDR3 runs 14 residues. Sequenced by immunoSEQ multiplex PCR; TCRdb stores in-frame clones only, minus some. The sample includes more than 35,000 clones, about four fifths seen only once; the top ten take 20% to 25%. The V gene is TRBV4-2, the J gene TRBJ1-1, with 10 nucleotides matching TRBD1. The sequence was obtained from a woman aged 60-75 years with lung cancer. Sequencing used PBMCs. CDR3 nucleotides: TGTGCCAGCAGCCAAGATAGTGGGACAGGGGACGCTTTCTTT. Its translation is CASSQDSGTGDAFF.